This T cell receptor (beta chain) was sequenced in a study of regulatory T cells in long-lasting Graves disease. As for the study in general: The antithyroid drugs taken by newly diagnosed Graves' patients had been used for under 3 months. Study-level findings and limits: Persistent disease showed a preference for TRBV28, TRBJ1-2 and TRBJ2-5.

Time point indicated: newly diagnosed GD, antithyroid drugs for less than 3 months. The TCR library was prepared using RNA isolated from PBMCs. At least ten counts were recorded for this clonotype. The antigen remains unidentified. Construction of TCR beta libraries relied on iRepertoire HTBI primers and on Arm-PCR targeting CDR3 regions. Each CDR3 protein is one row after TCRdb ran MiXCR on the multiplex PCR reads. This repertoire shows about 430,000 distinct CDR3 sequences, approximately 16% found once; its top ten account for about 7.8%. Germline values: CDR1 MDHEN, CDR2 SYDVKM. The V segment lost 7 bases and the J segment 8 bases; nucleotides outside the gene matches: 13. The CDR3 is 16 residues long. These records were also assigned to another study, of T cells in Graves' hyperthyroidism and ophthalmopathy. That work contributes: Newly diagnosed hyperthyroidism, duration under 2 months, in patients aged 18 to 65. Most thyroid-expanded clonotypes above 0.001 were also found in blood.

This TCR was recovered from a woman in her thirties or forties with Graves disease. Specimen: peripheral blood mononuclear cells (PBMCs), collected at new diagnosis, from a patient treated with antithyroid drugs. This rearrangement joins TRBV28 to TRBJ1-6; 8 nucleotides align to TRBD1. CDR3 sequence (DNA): TGTGCCAGCACCGTCGGGCAGGGGGCATTTTATTCACCCCTCCACTTT. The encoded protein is CASTVGQGAFYSPLHF.